The 15 T cell receptor beta chains given below trace back to one sample, sequenced in a study of T cells in Graves' hyperthyroidism and ophthalmopathy. Regions amplified from RNA transcripts were the TCR beta CDR3 regions. First-round RT-PCR targeting the TCR CDR3 was performed with the HTBI primer set. TCRdb re-called the multiplex PCR reads with MiXCR, one entry per CDR3 protein. Of about 290,000 distinct CDR3 sequences listed, around 15% were seen once; the top ten hold around 8%. Material: blood. These receptors were taken from a woman aged 40 to 50 with Graves' hyperthyroidism.

This clonotype was picked up many times. The J gene is TRBJ2-3, the V gene TRBV20-1, with TRBD1 matching 9 bases. The junction had 5 bases not matched to a gene; V was cut back by 3 bases and J by 1 base. The V gene's germline CDR1 is DFQATT and CDR2 SNEGSKA (reference sequence). CDR3 length: 15 residues. The CDR3 DNA sequence: TGCAGTGCTAGCATCCGGGACAGGGGCACAGATACGCAGTATTTT. This translates into CSASIRDRGTDTQYF.

At least ten counts were recorded for this clonotype. The chain combines TRBV7-9 with TRBJ2-7; 8 bases map to TRBD2. Germline loops: CDR1 SEHNR, CDR2 FQNEAQ (reference sequence). CDR3 length equals 15 residues. J lost 3 bases, V lost 1 base, and 5 bases had no gene match. The CDR3 DNA reads TGTGCCAGCAGCTTAGTTGCAGCGGGAGTCTACGAGCAGTACTTC. This translates into CASSLVAAGVYEQYF.

This clonotype came up many times. The rearrangement joins TRBV30 to TRBJ1-1; D is ambiguous. The CDR3 has 14 amino acids. The V and J ends lost 7 bases and 2 bases respectively, with 17 bases between them. CDR1 and CDR2 from the germline V gene are GTSNPN and SVGIG (reference sequence). The CDR3 nucleotides read TGTGCCTCTGTGCCCGACCACCTTAACACTGAAGCTTTCTTT. Translating it yields CASVPDHLNTEAFF.

This clonotype has a count of ten or more. The rearrangement links TRBV2 to TRBJ1-1; D is ambiguous. V was cut by 2 bases and J by 0 bases, with 7 bases left in between. Germline values: CDR1 SNHLY, CDR2 FYNNEI. This CDR3 has 14 amino acids. The CDR3 is CASSELAVNTEAFF. CDR3 DNA: TGTGCCAGCAGTGAACTTGCCGTGAACACTGAAGCTTTCTTT.

In this sample, this clonotype turned up many times. The chain joins TRBV12-3 or TRBV12-4 to TRBJ1-5, with 7 bases aligning to TRBD1. V dropped 5 bases and J dropped 0; count of bases not matched to a gene: 7. The CDR3 is made up of 16 amino acids. The CDR3 region is CASSDGGTVSNQPQHF. The CDR3 DNA reads TGTGCCAGCAGTGATGGGGGGACAGTTAGCAATCAGCCCCAGCATTTT.

This clonotype was observed many times. The CDR3 sequence is CASSPNRDSSTEAFF. CDR3 coding DNA: TGTGCCAGCAGCCCCAACCGGGACAGTTCAACTGAAGCTTTCTTT. The genes are TRBV28 and TRBJ1-1; 7 bases fit TRBD1. The CDR3 has 15 amino acids. CDR1 and CDR2 from the germline V gene are MDHEN and SYDVKM. V lost 6 bases and J lost 5; bases outside the gene matches: 12.

This rearrangement joins TRBV2 to TRBJ2-2; D remains ambiguous. Trimming shortened V by 7 bases and J by 6 bases, and 9 bases separated the two germline ends. CDR1 is SNHLY and CDR2 is FYNNEI in the germline V gene. CDR3 size: 12 residues. The CDR3 loop reads CASTYPPGELFF. The CDR3 coding sequence is TGTGCCAGCACCTACCCCCCCGGGGAGCTGTTTTTT. The whole variable domain, remainder taken from reference TRBV2 and TRBJ2-2, is EPEVTQTPSHQVTQMGQEVILRCVPISNHLYFYWYRQILGQKVEFLVSFYNNEISEKSEIFDDQFSVERPDGSNFTLKIRSTKLEDSAMYFCASTYPPGELFFGEGSRLTVL.

The V call is TRBV2, the J call TRBJ2-1, with 12 bases lining up with TRBD2. CDR3 length equals 15 residues. Losses at the gene ends were 5 bases for V and 5 bases for J; bases not matched to a gene: 4. Germline CDR1 reads SNHLY; CDR2 reads FYNNEI. The CDR3 protein is CASSPSGRAHNEQFF. CDR3 sequence (DNA): TGTGCCAGCAGTCCTAGCGGGAGGGCCCACAATGAGCAGTTCTTC. The whole variable domain, filled in from reference TRBV2 and TRBJ2-1, reads EPEVTQTPSHQVTQMGQEVILRCVPISNHLYFYWYRQILGQKVEFLVSFYNNEISEKSEIFDDQFSVERPDGSNFTLKIRSTKLEDSAMYFCASSPSGRAHNEQFFGPGTRLTVL.

At least ten counts were recorded for this clonotype. This chain uses TRBV7-2 with TRBJ2-7; 9 bases are shared with TRBD2. The CDR3 runs 14 residues. Looked up from germline, CDR1 is SGHTA and CDR2 is FQGNSA. With 2 bases clipped from V and 5 bases from J, the junction kept 4 bases outside the gene matches. The CDR3 reads CASSLRGLAHEQYF. The CDR3 DNA reads TGTGCCAGCAGCTTAAGGGGACTAGCCCACGAGCAGTACTTC. Full variable domain (outside the CDR3, taken from reference TRBV7-2 and TRBJ2-7): GAGVSQSPSNKVTEKGKDVELRCDPISGHTALYWYRQSLGQGLEFLIYFQGNSAPDKSGLPSDRFSAERTGGSVSTLTIQRTQQEDSAVYLCASSLRGLAHEQYFGPGTRLTVT.

To note about this clonotype: An end of the junction differs from the germline gene, which may be a read error. This chain uses TRBV7-7 with TRBJ1-4; D ambiguous. The CDR3 consists of 13 residues. Germline assignment: CDR1 SSHAT and CDR2 FNYEAQ (reference sequence). CDR3 DNA sequence: TGTGCTAGCAGCTTCAACCCTAATGAAAAACTGTTTTTT. Residues: CASSFNPNEKLFF. The whole variable domain, remainder taken from reference TRBV7-7 and TRBJ1-4, is GAGVSQSPRYKVTKRGQDVTLRCDPISSHATLYWYQQALGQGPEFLTYFNYEAQPDKSGLPSDRFSAERPEGSISTLTIQRTEQRDSAMYRCASSFNPNEKLFFGSGTQLSVL.

This clonotype was observed a handful of times. The V and J genes are TRBV6-2 or TRBV6-3 and TRBJ2-1, with 11 bases fitting TRBD2. Germline V gene lookup returns CDR1 MNHEY and CDR2 SVGEGT. V lost 6 bases and J lost 0; bases outside the gene matches: 7. The CDR3 is 17 amino acids. CDR3 nucleotides: TGTGCCAGCAGGGACCTAGCGGGAGGACGCTCCTACAATGAGCAGTTCTTC. Residues: CASRDLAGGRSYNEQFF.

At least ten counts were recorded for this clonotype. The chain is built from TRBV6-1 and TRBJ1-1; TRBD1 aligns across 8 bases. Germline assignment: CDR1 MNHNS and CDR2 SASEGT. The CDR3 runs to 13 residues. V shed 5 bases, J shed 4 bases, and the junction held 3 bases outside the gene matches. CDR3 amino acids: CASSYRGSTEAFF. DNA of the CDR3: TGTGCCAGCAGTTACAGGGGGAGCACTGAAGCTTTCTTT.

This clonotype was counted many times. The V gene is TRBV6-1, the J gene TRBJ1-5; D gene uncertain. V lost 0 bases and J lost 4, with 7 bases in between. Germline lookup yields CDR1 MNHNS and CDR2 SASEGT. This CDR3 comprises 14 residues. CDR3 nucleotides: TGTGCCAGCAGTGAAGCGGTATTTAATCAGCCCCAGCATTTT. This translates into CASSEAVFNQPQHF.

This clonotype has a count of ten or more. This chain connects TRBV6-2 or TRBV6-3 to TRBJ2-3; TRBD2 aligns across 9 bases. J gave up 4 bases and V 4 bases, and 9 bases lay outside the gene matches. CDR1 and CDR2 (germline): MNHEY, SVGEGT. The CDR3 runs to 16 residues. As DNA, the CDR3 is TGTGCCAGCAGTTCGCCGGGACTAGCTTTCCCAGATACGCAGTATTTT. Translation: CASSSPGLAFPDTQYF.

This clonotype was picked up a small number of times. The germline gene is not matched at one end of the junction; a read error may be the cause. The chain joins TRBV20-1 to TRBJ1-5; D is uncertain. The CDR3 has 19 residues. The V gene's germline CDR1 is DFQATT and CDR2 SNEGSKA (reference sequence). The CDR3: CSARDRKKGYTLSNQPQRF. The CDR3 DNA reads as TGCAGTGCTAGAGATCGTAAAAAAGGTTACACGCTTAGCAATCAGCCCCAGCGTTTT.